This T cell receptor beta chain emerged from a study of blood T cell repertoires in COVID-19. Study overall: Collection of acute and convalescent COVID-19 samples took place in the United States, Italy and Spain.

CDR3 size: 13 residues. From germline, CDR1 is LNHDA and CDR2 SQIVND (reference sequence). Trimming removed 4 bases from V and 3 bases from J, with 8 bases in between. Sequenced by immunoSEQ multiplex PCR; TCRdb stores in-frame clones only, minus some. This table has around 210,000 clones, about 86% appearing once. J is TRBJ2-3 and V is TRBV19; no clear D. This sequence was found in a man aged 18-30 years with active or convalescent COVID-19. Sequenced material: peripheral blood. The CDR3 sequence: CASSTVRTDTQYF. The CDR3 nucleotides are TGTGCCAGTAGTACCGTGCGTACAGATACGCAGTATTTT.